These 9 T cell receptor beta chains came from one sample sequenced in a study of identical twins. TCRdb analysed the 5' RACE reads with MiXCR anew, one entry per CDR3 protein. Of hundreds of thousands of distinct CDR3 sequences listed, around 20% were seen once; the top ten hold 4% to 5.5%. These data are also associated with another study on T cells expressing NK-cell markers.

Sample: PBMCs. These receptor sequences come from a woman aged 18-29 years in good health.

V and J are TRBV7-9 and TRBJ2-4, with unresolved D. Germline CDR1 is SEHNR and CDR2 is FQNEAQ (reference sequence). This CDR3 is 16 amino acids long. Between the trimmed V and J ends, which lost 3 bases and 2 bases, there was a span of 14 bases. CDR3: CASSLSGLQSKNIQYF. DNA for the CDR3: TGTGCCAGCAGCTTGTCGGGTCTCCAGTCCAAAAACATTCAGTACTTC.

This clonotype has at least ten counts. This chain links TRBV6-5 with TRBJ2-3; 7 nucleotides agree with TRBD1. Germline V gene sequence: CDR1 MNHEY, CDR2 SVGAGI. The CDR3 covers 16 residues. V lost 5 bases to trimming and J lost 1 base; unmatched junction nucleotides: 9. The CDR3 here is CASSLDDRVGTDTQYF. CDR3 bases: TGTGCCAGCAGTCTCGACGACAGGGTTGGCACAGATACGCAGTATTTT.

This chain connects TRBV27 to TRBJ2-7; 7 nucleotides line up with TRBD1. This CDR3 spans 15 amino acids. Unmatched junction bases numbered 5, after V lost 2 bases and J lost 1 base. Germline CDR1 reads MNHEY; CDR2 reads SMNVEV (reference sequence). This CDR3 reads CASSLGTGDSYEQYF. Here the CDR3 DNA reads TGTGCCAGCAGTTTAGGAACAGGGGATTCCTACGAGCAGTACTTC.

Ten or more counts support this clonotype. The CDR3 bases are TGCGCCAGCAGCCGGGAGACTAGCTATAGCGGGGAGCTGTTTTTT. Amino acids: CASSRETSYSGELFF. The chain couples TRBV5-1 to TRBJ2-2; 7 nucleotides agree with TRBD2. Per germline, CDR1 SGHRS and CDR2 YFSETQ. The J segment lost 7 bases and the V segment lost 4 bases, leaving 10 bases of the junction unmatched. This CDR3 comprises 15 residues.

The chain carries TRBV7-2 and TRBJ2-7; TRBD2 matches 9 bases. The trim removed 1 base at V and 3 bases at J, leaving 4 bases unmatched. This CDR3 has 15 residues. Germline CDR1 is SGHTA and CDR2 is FQGNSA. CDR3 protein: CASSLELAGHYEQYF. In nucleotides, the CDR3 is TGTGCCAGCAGCTTAGAGCTAGCGGGGCACTACGAGCAGTACTTC.

This clonotype was detected a few times. The chain has TRBV14 and TRBJ2-7, with no clear D. Looked up from germline, CDR1 is SGHDN and CDR2 is FVKESK. The V gene lost 6 bases and the J gene lost 5 bases, with 17 bases spanning the gap. This CDR3 is 14 amino acids long. In nucleotides, the CDR3 is TGTGCCAGCAGTCGTGACAAATGGTCGGACGAGCAGTACTTC. Translating it yields CASSRDKWSDEQYF.

This rearrangement joins TRBV9 to TRBJ2-2; tentatively, D is TRBD2 (6 bases). The CDR3 runs to 14 residues. Germline values: CDR1 SGDLS, CDR2 YYNGEE. V was cut by 0 bases and J by 6 bases, with 9 bases left in between. CDR3 DNA: TGTGCCAGCAGCGTAGACTCGGGGGCCGGGGAGCTGTTTTTT. Translated: CASSVDSGAGELFF.

This chain uses TRBV12-3 or TRBV12-4 with TRBJ2-6; 8 bases match TRBD2. V shed 6 bases, J shed 3 bases, and the junction held 7 bases outside the gene matches. The CDR3 is made up of 16 amino acids. CDR3 sequence reads: CASRQTGTSGANVLTF. CDR3 DNA sequence: TGTGCCAGCAGACAAACAGGGACTAGTGGGGCCAACGTCCTGACTTTC.

The chain joins TRBV20-1 to TRBJ2-5, with a possible D match to TRBD2 (6 bases). This CDR3 contains 17 residues. V was cut by 1 base and J by 2 bases, with 20 bases left in between. CDR1 and CDR2 from the germline V gene are DFQATT and SNEGSKA (reference sequence). CDR3 in DNA: TGCAGTGCTAGAGGGGGTAGCGGCCCATTTCCTCAAGAGACCCAGTACTTC. It specifies CSARGGSGPFPQETQYF.